One and the same sample provided the 9 T cell receptor beta chains below, sequenced in a study of T cell repertoires in cytomegalovirus infection. Their specific antigens are unknown. TCRdb fed the reads into MiXCR, producing one record per CDR3 protein. The sample holds about 700,000 distinct CDR3 sequences, around a third seen once. The sequencing here drew on cultured PBMCs, taken from culture after CMV antigen stimulation. These receptors originate from a human donor in good health (CMV status not recorded). Some clones in this sample may be carry-over from other donors' samples.

This sequence joins TRBV7-6 and TRBJ2-3, with 8 bases fitting TRBD1. The CDR3 totals 15 residues. Germline trimming cut 3 bases from V and 0 bases from J; bases unmatched to any gene: 2. Germline V gives CDR1 SGHVS, CDR2 FNYEAQ. The CDR3 protein is CASSFRGRSTDTQYF. The CDR3, as DNA: TGTGCCAGCAGCTTCAGGGGGCGCAGCACAGATACGCAGTATTTT.

This clonotype was found a few times. The rearrangement uses TRBV6-6 and TRBJ2-1; 7 nucleotides align to TRBD2. The CDR3 spans 15 residues. The J segment lost 8 bases and the V segment lost 2 bases, leaving 9 bases of the junction unmatched. Germline CDR1 MNHNY, CDR2 SVGAGI (reference sequence). CDR3 residues: CASSYGWGGIDEQFF. The CDR3 bases are TGTGCCAGCAGTTACGGATGGGGGGGAATCGATGAGCAGTTCTTC.

This clonotype was seen just once. The rearrangement joins TRBV7-2 to TRBJ2-3; perhaps TRBD2 as D (6 bases). Deletions cut 3 bases from V and 3 bases from J, with 7 bases between. This CDR3 is 13 amino acids long. Germline CDR1 SGHTA, CDR2 FQGNSA. CDR3 nucleotides: TGTACCAGCAGCTTCGCGGGAACAGATACGCAGTATTTT. This translates into CTSSFAGTDTQYF. Combining the CDR3 with reference TRBV7-2 and TRBJ2-3 gives the whole variable domain GAGVSQSPSNKVTEKGKDVELRCDPISGHTALYWYRQSLGQGLEFLIYFQGNSAPDKSGLPSDRFSAERTGGSVSTLTIQRTQQEDSAVYLCTSSFAGTDTQYFGPGTRLTVL.

The chain recombines TRBV20-1 with TRBJ1-5, with no clear D. Germline CDR1 reads DFQATT; CDR2 reads SNEGSKA (reference sequence). The CDR3 has 16 amino acids. Trimming stripped 0 bases from V and 2 bases from J, with 14 bases between. The CDR3 spells CSARDWSLGGNQPQHF. The CDR3 region has the DNA TGCAGTGCTAGAGATTGGTCCCTCGGGGGCAATCAGCCCCAGCATTTT.

The chain is built from TRBV7-7 and TRBJ2-1, with D perhaps TRBD1 (6 bases). The CDR3 extends over 13 amino acids. The germline V gene encodes CDR1 SSHAT and CDR2 FNYEAQ (reference sequence). Trimming took 5 bases from V and 8 from J, leaving 13 bases between them. CDR3 in amino acids: CASSQGAGDEQFF. The CDR3 DNA reads TGTGCCAGCAGCCAGGGTGCAGGGGATGAGCAGTTCTTC.

This clonotype was found many times. This chain connects TRBV7-2 to TRBJ2-4; no clear D. The CDR3 is made up of 14 amino acids. Trimming pared 7 bases from V and 1 base from J, leaving 11 bases between. Germline CDR1 SGHTA, CDR2 FQGNSA. The CDR3 DNA reads as TGTGCCAGCAAGTCGACGCCTGCCAAAAACATTCAGTACTTC. Protein sequence: CASKSTPAKNIQYF.

The V and J genes are TRBV20-1 and TRBJ2-2, with unresolved D. Germline V gives CDR1 DFQATT, CDR2 SNEGSKA (reference sequence). Trimming shortened V by 2 bases and J by 7 bases, and 8 bases separated the two germline ends. This CDR3 has 12 amino acids. The CDR3 bases are TGCAGTGCTAGAAGTTCCAGCGGGGAGCTGTTTTTT. As protein: CSARSSSGELFF.

The rearrangement joins TRBV7-2 to TRBJ2-7; 8 bases align to TRBD1. Unmatched junction bases numbered 7, after V lost 5 bases and J lost 7 bases. The CDR3 has 13 amino acids. CDR1 SGHTA and CDR2 FQGNSA come from the germline V gene. The CDR3 spells CASSPHRGEEQYF. For the CDR3, the DNA is TGTGCCAGCAGCCCCCACAGGGGGGAAGAGCAGTACTTC.

This clonotype was picked up a small number of times. The chain links TRBV11-2 to TRBJ2-5; 12 positions match TRBD2. CDR3 length equals 15 residues. Germline V gene sequence: CDR1 SGHAT, CDR2 FQNNGV. With V trimmed by 6 bases and J by 5 bases, 7 bases remained unmatched. This CDR3 reads CASSPLAGGRETQYF. CDR3 nucleotides: TGTGCCAGCAGTCCACTAGCGGGAGGTCGGGAGACCCAGTACTTC.